The 3 T cell receptor beta chains below come from one sample, sequenced in a study of shared clonotypes between healthy human individuals. Some clones are missing from TCRdb's copy, which holds only in-frame ones; the method was immunoSEQ multiplex PCR. The sample lists 2 million to 3 million clones, approximately 93% seen once, with 0.36% in the top ten. The sequenced sample was naive CD4+ T cells from PBMCs. Subset here: CD45RA+ positively selected. Receptor source: a man between 18 and 35 years old in good health. Some clones in this sample may be carry-over from other donors' samples.

Concerning this clone itself: A junction end diverges from the germline sequence, so it may reflect a read error. The chain has TRBV7-3 and TRBJ2-7; 9 bases fit TRBD1. The CDR3 contains 17 residues. Germline values: CDR1 SGHTA, CDR2 FQGTGA. The CDR3 spells CASSLTVTGQGPYEQYF. The CDR3 nucleotides read TGTGCCAGCAGCCTAACAGTCACGGGACAGGGCCCCTACGAGCAGTACTTC.

V and J are TRBV29-1 and TRBJ2-5, with D possibly TRBD1 on 7 matching bases. The V end lost 2 bases, the J end lost 5 bases, and 12 bases lay between the germline ends. The CDR3 loop spans 13 amino acids. The germline V gene encodes CDR1 SQVTM and CDR2 ANQGSEA. In nucleotides, the CDR3 is TGCAGCGTTGAACGTTCAGGGGGGGAGACCCAGTACTTC. Translated, it gives CSVERSGGETQYF.

V is TRBV7-2 and J is TRBJ2-7; possibly TRBD2 for D (5 bases). The CDR3 runs 13 residues. Germline CDR1 SGHTA, CDR2 FQGNSA. With 5 bases removed from V and 3 bases from J, the gap between germline ends came to 11 bases. This chain's CDR3 is CASSPGLLYEQYF. For the CDR3, the DNA is TGTGCCAGCAGCCCCGGACTCCTCTACGAGCAGTACTTC.